A selection of T cell receptor beta chains follows, all from one sample in a study of vaccination and CD4 T cells after COVID-19. Antigens for these TCRs are unknown. One entry per CDR3 protein results from TCRdb running MiXCR on the PCR reads. The sample shows some 9,300 distinct CDR3 sequences, 51% of them seen only once. The sample taken for sequencing was CD4+ T cells from blood, cultured in vitro. Every receptor here comes from a human donor who had recovered from COVID-19. The CDR3 runs from the conserved cysteine through the conserved F or W. A D gene is named only where the DNA matches it firmly. Clone size is stated in some rows and not others, as once, few, many or a class when expanded.

length: 14; D: -; J: TRBJ1-1; V: TRBV19; size: -; CDR3: CASISRAAPAEAFF; DNA: TGTGCCAGTATTTCTAGGGCGGCCCCAGCTGAAGCTTTCTTT
length: 12; D: -; J: TRBJ2-7; V: TRBV5-4; size: -; CDR3: CASSLDRYEQYF; DNA: TGTGCCAGCAGCTTGGACCGCTACGAGCAGTACTTC
length: 15; D: -; J: TRBJ2-1; V: TRBV6-4; size: few; CDR3: CASSLGLSPSNEQFF; DNA: TGTGCCAGTTCCCTCGGGTTGTCACCCTCCAATGAGCAGTTCTTC
length: 14; D: -; J: TRBJ2-5; V: TRBV24-1; size: -; CDR3: CATTVIGAQETQYF; DNA: TGTGCCACCACCGTAATCGGTGCCCAAGAGACCCAGTACTTC
length: 16; D: -; J: TRBJ2-2; V: TRBV5-1; size: -; CDR3: CASSLAFGSNTGELFF; DNA: TGCGCCAGCAGCTTGGCCTTCGGTTCGAACACCGGGGAGCTGTTTTTT
length: 13; D: -; J: TRBJ2-4; V: TRBV24-1; size: few; CDR3: CATSDSVPGPQYF; DNA: TGTGCCACCAGTGATTCTGTACCTGGTCCTCAGTACTTC
length: 17; D: TRBD2; J: TRBJ2-1; V: TRBV7-8; size: -; CDR3: CASSSTRSGGPYNEQFF; DNA: TGTGCCAGCAGCTCCACCCGAAGCGGGGGGCCCTACAATGAGCAGTTCTTC
length: 15; D: -; J: TRBJ1-1; V: TRBV12-3/TRBV12-4; size: large; CDR3: CASSPRQGVRTEAFF; DNA: TGTGCCAGCAGCCCCCGCCAGGGAGTTCGAACTGAAGCTTTCTTT
length: 11; D: -; J: TRBJ1-1; V: TRBV20-1; size: -; CDR3: CSATKYTEAFF; DNA: TGCAGTGCTACGAAATACACTGAAGCTTTCTTT
length: 14; D: -; J: TRBJ2-5; V: TRBV5-1; size: -; CDR3: CASSSSAGRETQYF; DNA: TGCGCCAGCAGCTCTTCGGCAGGAAGGGAGACCCAGTACTTC
length: 12; D: -; J: TRBJ1-4; V: TRBV7-9; size: few; CDR3: CASSRGNEKLFF; DNA: TGTGCCAGCAGCCGGGGTAATGAAAAACTGTTTTTT
length: 14; D: -; J: TRBJ1-4; V: TRBV19; size: -; CDR3: CASSKRWSREKLFF; DNA: TGTGCCAGTAGTAAGAGGTGGTCTAGGGAAAAACTGTTTTTT
length: 14; D: -; J: TRBJ1-2; V: TRBV7-2; size: -; CDR3: CASSLDSGAYGYTF; DNA: TGTGCCAGCAGCTTAGATTCGGGGGCCTATGGCTACACCTTC
length: 13; D: -; J: TRBJ1-1; V: TRBV19; size: few; CDR3: CASSVLLDTEAFF; DNA: TGTGCCAGTAGTGTCCTACTGGACACTGAAGCTTTCTTT